This TCR beta chain is drawn from a study of metastatic and nonmetastatic thyroid tumors. Study-wide context: Peripheral blood and tumor or nodule samples from malignant and benign thyroid patients were compared. Points from the study as a whole: Reports indicated that malignant thyroid tumors showed significantly higher TCR beta diversity than benign nodules did, in blood and tumor.

Looked up from germline, CDR1 is SGHRS and CDR2 is YFSETQ. The CDR3 has 13 amino acids. The junction had 1 base not matched to a gene; V was cut back by 5 bases and J by 3 bases. None of the patients had undergone any treatment ahead of thyroid surgery. As for this clone: Its specificity is not known.

Methods used by the authors: Across clinicopathological groups, CDR3 differences served as the basis for building a distant-metastasis classifier for papillary thyroid cancer. Via MiXCR, TCRdb re-called the PCR reads. The V and J calls and clone size come from TCRdb's table, not from the authors' own analysis. The repertoire includes fewer than 8,500 clones, 39% of them detected once, and 23% sits in the top ten. Source material: tumor tissue. This chain connects TRBV5-1 to TRBJ2-7; 11 positions match TRBD2. This sequence originates from a female donor with papillary thyroid cancer or a benign thyroid nodule (not recorded which). Some clones in this sample may be carry-over from other donors' samples. The CDR3 protein is CASRTSGNYEQYF. DNA for the CDR3: TGCGCCAGCAGGACTAGCGGGAACTACGAGCAGTACTTC.